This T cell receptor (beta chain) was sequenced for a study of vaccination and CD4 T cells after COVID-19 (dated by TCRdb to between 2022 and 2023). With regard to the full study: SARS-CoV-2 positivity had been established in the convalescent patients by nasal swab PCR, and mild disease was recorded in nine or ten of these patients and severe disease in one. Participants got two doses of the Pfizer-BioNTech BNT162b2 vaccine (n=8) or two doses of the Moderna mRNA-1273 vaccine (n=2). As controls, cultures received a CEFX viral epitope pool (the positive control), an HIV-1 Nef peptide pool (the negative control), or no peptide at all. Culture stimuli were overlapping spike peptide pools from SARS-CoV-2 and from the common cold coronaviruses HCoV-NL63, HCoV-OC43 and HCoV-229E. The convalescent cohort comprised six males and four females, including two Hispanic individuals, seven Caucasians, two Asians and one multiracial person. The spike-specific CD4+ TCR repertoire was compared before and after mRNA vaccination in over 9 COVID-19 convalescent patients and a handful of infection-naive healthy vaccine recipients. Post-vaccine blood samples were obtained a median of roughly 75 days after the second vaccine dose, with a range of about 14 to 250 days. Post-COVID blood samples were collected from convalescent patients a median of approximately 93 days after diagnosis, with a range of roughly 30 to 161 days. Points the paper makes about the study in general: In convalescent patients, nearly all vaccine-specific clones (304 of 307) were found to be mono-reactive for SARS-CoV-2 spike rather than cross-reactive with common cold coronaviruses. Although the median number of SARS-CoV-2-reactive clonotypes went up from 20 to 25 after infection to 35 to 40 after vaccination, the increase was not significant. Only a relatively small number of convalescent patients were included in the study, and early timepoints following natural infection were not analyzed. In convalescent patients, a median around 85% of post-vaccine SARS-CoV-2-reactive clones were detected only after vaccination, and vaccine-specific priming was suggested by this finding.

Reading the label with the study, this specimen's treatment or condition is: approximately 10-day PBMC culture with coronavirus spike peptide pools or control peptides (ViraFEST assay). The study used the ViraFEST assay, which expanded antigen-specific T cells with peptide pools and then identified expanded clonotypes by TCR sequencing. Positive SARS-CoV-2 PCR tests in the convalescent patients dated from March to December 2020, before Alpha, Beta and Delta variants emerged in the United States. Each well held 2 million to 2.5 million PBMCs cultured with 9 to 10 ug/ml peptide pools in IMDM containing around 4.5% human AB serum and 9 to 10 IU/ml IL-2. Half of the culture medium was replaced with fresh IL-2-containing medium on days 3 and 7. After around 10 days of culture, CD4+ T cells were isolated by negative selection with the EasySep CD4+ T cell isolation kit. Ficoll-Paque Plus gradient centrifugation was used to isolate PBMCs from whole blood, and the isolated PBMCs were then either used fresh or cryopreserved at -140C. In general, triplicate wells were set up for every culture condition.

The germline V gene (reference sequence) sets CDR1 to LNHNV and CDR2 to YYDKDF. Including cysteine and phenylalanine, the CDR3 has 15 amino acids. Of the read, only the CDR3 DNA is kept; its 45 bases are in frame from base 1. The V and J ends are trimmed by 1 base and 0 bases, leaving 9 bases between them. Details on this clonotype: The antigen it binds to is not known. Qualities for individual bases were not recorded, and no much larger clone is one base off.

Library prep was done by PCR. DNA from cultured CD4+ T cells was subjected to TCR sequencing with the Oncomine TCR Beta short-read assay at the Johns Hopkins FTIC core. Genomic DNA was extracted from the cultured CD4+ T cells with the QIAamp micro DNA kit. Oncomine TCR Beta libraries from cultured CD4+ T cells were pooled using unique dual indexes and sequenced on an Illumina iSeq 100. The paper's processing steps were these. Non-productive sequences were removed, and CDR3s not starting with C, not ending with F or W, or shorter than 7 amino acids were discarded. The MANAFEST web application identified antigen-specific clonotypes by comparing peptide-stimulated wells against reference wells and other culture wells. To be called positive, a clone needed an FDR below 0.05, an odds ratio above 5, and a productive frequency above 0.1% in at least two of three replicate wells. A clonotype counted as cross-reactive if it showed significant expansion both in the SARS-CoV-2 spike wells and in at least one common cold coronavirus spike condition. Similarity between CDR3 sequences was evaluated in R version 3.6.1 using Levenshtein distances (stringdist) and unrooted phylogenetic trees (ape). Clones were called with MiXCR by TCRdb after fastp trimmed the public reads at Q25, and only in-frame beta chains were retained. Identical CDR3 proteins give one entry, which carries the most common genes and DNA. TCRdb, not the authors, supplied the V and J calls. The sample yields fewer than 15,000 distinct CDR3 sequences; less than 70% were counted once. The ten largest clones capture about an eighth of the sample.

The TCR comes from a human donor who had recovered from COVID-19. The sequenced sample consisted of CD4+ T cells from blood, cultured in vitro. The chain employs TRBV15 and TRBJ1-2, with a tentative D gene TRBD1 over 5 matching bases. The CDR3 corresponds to CATSRGQGANYGYTF. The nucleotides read TGTGCCACCAGCAGAGGGCAAGGGGCTAACTATGGCTACACCTTC.